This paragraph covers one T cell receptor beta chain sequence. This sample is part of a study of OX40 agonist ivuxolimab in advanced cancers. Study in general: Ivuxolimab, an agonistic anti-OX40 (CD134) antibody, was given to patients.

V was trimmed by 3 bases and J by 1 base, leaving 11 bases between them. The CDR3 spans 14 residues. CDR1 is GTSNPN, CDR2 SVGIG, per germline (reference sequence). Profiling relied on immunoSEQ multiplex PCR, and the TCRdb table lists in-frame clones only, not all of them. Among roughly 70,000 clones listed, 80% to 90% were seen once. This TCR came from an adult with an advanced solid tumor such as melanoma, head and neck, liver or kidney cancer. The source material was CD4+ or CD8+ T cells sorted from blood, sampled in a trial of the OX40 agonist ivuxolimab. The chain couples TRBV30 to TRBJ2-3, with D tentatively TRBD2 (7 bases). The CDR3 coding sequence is TGTGCCTGGAGGGGGGGGGCCGGCACAGATACGCAGTATTTT. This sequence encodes CAWRGGAGTDTQYF. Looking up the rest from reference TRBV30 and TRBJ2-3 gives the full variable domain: SQTIHQWPATLVQPVGSPLSLECTVEGTSNPNLYWYRQAAGRGLQLLFYSVGIGQISSEVPQNLSASRPQDRQFILSSKKLLLSDSGFYLCAWRGGAGTDTQYFGPGTRLTVL.